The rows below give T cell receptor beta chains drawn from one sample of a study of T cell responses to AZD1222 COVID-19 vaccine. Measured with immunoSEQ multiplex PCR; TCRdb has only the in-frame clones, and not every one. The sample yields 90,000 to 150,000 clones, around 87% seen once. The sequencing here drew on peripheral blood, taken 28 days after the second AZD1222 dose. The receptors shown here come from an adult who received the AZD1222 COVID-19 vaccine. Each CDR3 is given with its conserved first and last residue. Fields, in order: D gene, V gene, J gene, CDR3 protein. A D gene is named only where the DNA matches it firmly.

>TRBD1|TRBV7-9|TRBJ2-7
CASSLGPDRSSYEQYF
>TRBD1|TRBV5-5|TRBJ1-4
CASSPRDRTNEKLFF
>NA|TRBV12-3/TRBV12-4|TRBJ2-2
CASSFVGSRELFF
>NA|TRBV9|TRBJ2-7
CASSAERGAGEQYF
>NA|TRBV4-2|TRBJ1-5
CASSQPGRGNQPQHF
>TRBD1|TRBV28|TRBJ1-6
CASSIQGYNSPLHF
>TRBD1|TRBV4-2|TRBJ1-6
CASSPNQDRDNSPLHF
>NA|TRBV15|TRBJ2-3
CATSRDPDRTDTQYF
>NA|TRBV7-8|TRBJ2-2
CASTPRRLDNTGELFF
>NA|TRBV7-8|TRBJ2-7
CASSKGDLRYEQYF
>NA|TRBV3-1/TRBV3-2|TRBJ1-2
CASSQRGPLGPNYGYTF
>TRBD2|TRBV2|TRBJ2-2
CASSERGSGGSNTGELFF
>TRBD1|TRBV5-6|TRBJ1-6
CASSLTGVYNSPLHF
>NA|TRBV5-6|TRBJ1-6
CASSLAGSSYNSPLHF
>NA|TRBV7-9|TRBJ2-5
CASSLISVKETQYF
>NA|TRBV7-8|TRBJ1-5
CASSLGHPNQPQHF
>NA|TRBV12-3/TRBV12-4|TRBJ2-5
CASSLKETQYF
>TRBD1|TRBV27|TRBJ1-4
CASSSSGGQSEKLFF
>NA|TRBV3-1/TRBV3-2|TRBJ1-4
CASASTPLRANEKLFF
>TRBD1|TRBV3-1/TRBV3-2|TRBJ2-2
CASSQWDSGPNTGELFF